This is a list of T cell receptor beta chains from one sample in a study of T-cell reconstitution after alpha-beta-depleted transplantation in children. TCRdb used MiXCR to reprocess the PCR reads, holding one entry per CDR3 protein. This table holds around 360,000 distinct CDR3 sequences, around a tenth found once. Material: PBMCs from the stem cell graft donor, obtained from the stem cell graft. These receptors all stem from a human donor who donated a stem cell graft to a child with acute lymphoblastic leukemia. Each CDR3 is given with its conserved first and last residue. The order of the fields is clone size, V gene, D gene, J gene, CDR3 protein, CDR3 DNA. D genes are given only for firm matches. A clone size is listed for some rows: how often the clone was seen (once, few, many), or a class if it is expanded.

clone_size: -
v_call: TRBV11-1
d_call: -
j_call: TRBJ2-2
cdr3_aa: CASSIISMNTGELFF
cdr3_nt: TGTGCCAGCAGCATCATATCAATGAACACCGGGGAGCTGTTTTTT

clone_size: -
v_call: TRBV7-8
d_call: -
j_call: TRBJ2-1
cdr3_aa: CASSLEGGRGYRGFF
cdr3_nt: TGTGCCAGCAGCTTAGAGGGGGGCCGGGGATATAGGGGGTTCTTC

clone_size: -
v_call: TRBV5-1
d_call: TRBD1
j_call: TRBJ2-7
cdr3_aa: CASSLGDRGYYEQYF
cdr3_nt: TGCGCCAGCAGCTTGGGCGACAGGGGTTACTACGAGCAGTACTTC

clone_size: few
v_call: TRBV12-3/TRBV12-4
d_call: TRBD2
j_call: TRBJ2-1
cdr3_aa: CASSFASGSSSYNEQFF
cdr3_nt: TGTGCCAGCAGTTTTGCTAGCGGGTCGAGCTCCTACAATGAGCAGTTCTTC

clone_size: few
v_call: TRBV20-1
d_call: -
j_call: TRBJ2-1
cdr3_aa: CSARASSLSSYNEQFF
cdr3_nt: TGCAGTGCTAGGGCTAGCAGTCTAAGCTCCTACAATGAGCAGTTCTTC

clone_size: -
v_call: TRBV7-3
d_call: TRBD1
j_call: TRBJ2-2
cdr3_aa: CASSFKTGGNTGELFF
cdr3_nt: TGTGCCAGCAGCTTTAAGACAGGGGGGAACACCGGGGAGCTGTTTTTT

clone_size: few
v_call: TRBV12-3/TRBV12-4
d_call: -
j_call: TRBJ2-7
cdr3_aa: CASSLAPQYEQYF
cdr3_nt: TGTGCCAGCAGTTTAGCGCCACAGTACGAGCAGTACTTC

clone_size: few
v_call: TRBV5-1
d_call: TRBD2
j_call: TRBJ2-7
cdr3_aa: CASSLLAGDYEQYF
cdr3_nt: TGCGCCAGCAGCTTGCTAGCGGGGGACTACGAGCAGTACTTC

clone_size: many
v_call: TRBV6-2/TRBV6-3
d_call: -
j_call: TRBJ2-5
cdr3_aa: CASSHTGLQKETQYF
cdr3_nt: TGTGCCAGCAGCCACACGGGACTCCAGAAAGAGACCCAGTACTTC

clone_size: -
v_call: TRBV7-2
d_call: -
j_call: TRBJ1-6
cdr3_aa: CASSQAPRNSPLHF
cdr3_nt: TGTGCCAGCAGCCAGGCTCCTCGGAATTCACCCCTCCACTTT

clone_size: -
v_call: TRBV19
d_call: -
j_call: TRBJ2-7
cdr3_aa: CASSIKPASLYEQYF
cdr3_nt: TGTGCCAGTAGTATAAAGCCAGCGTCTCTCTACGAGCAGTACTTC

clone_size: many
v_call: TRBV24-1
d_call: TRBD1
j_call: TRBJ2-7
cdr3_aa: CATSADRAPHEQYF
cdr3_nt: TGTGCCACCAGCGCGGACAGGGCTCCCCACGAGCAGTACTTC

clone_size: -
v_call: TRBV11-2
d_call: -
j_call: TRBJ2-3
cdr3_aa: CASARLGSPRTDTQYF
cdr3_nt: TGTGCCAGCGCACGACTCGGGAGCCCGCGCACAGATACGCAGTATTTT

clone_size: many
v_call: TRBV7-3
d_call: -
j_call: TRBJ2-3
cdr3_aa: CASSLNPGTHSDTQYF
cdr3_nt: TGTGCCAGCAGCTTAAACCCGGGGACCCATTCAGATACGCAGTATTTT

clone_size: few
v_call: TRBV12-3/TRBV12-4
d_call: -
j_call: TRBJ1-5
cdr3_aa: CASSFPLATNQPQHF
cdr3_nt: TGTGCCAGCAGTTTCCCGTTGGCCACAAATCAGCCCCAGCATTTT

clone_size: -
v_call: TRBV9
d_call: TRBD2
j_call: TRBJ2-3
cdr3_aa: CASSVGLAGTTSTDTQYF
cdr3_nt: TGTGCCAGCAGCGTAGGGCTAGCGGGAACCACTAGCACAGATACGCAGTATTTT

clone_size: -
v_call: TRBV7-9
d_call: -
j_call: TRBJ2-1
cdr3_aa: CASSLGTPEQFF
cdr3_nt: TGTGCCAGCAGCTTAGGGACTCCTGAGCAGTTCTTC

clone_size: -
v_call: TRBV5-6
d_call: -
j_call: TRBJ2-1
cdr3_aa: CASSLRHASEDEQFF
cdr3_nt: TGTGCCAGCAGCTTGCGTCACGCTAGCGAGGATGAGCAGTTCTTC

clone_size: -
v_call: TRBV18
d_call: TRBD2
j_call: TRBJ2-3
cdr3_aa: CASSPGLAGVTGTDTQYF
cdr3_nt: TGTGCCAGCTCCCCCGGACTAGCGGGAGTGACGGGCACAGATACGCAGTATTTT

clone_size: many
v_call: TRBV7-9
d_call: -
j_call: TRBJ2-3
cdr3_aa: CASSFLGLNYTDTQYF
cdr3_nt: TGTGCCAGCAGCTTCCTGGGACTGAATTACACAGATACGCAGTATTTT

clone_size: -
v_call: TRBV12-3/TRBV12-4
d_call: TRBD2
j_call: TRBJ2-6
cdr3_aa: CASSLVWLAGGSSGANVLTF
cdr3_nt: TGTGCCAGCAGTTTAGTGTGGCTAGCGGGAGGCTCCTCTGGGGCCAACGTCCTGACTTTC

clone_size: few
v_call: TRBV20-1
d_call: TRBD2
j_call: TRBJ2-1
cdr3_aa: CSARDPAGTSGRGSYNEQFF
cdr3_nt: TGCAGTGCTAGAGATCCCGCCGGGACTAGCGGGAGGGGATCCTACAATGAGCAGTTCTTC

clone_size: few
v_call: TRBV11-2
d_call: -
j_call: TRBJ2-3
cdr3_aa: CASSSMVGDTQYF
cdr3_nt: TGTGCCAGCAGCTCTATGGTTGGGGATACGCAGTATTTT

clone_size: few
v_call: TRBV4-1
d_call: -
j_call: TRBJ1-2
cdr3_aa: CASSPEAANYGYTF
cdr3_nt: TGCGCCAGCAGCCCCGAGGCAGCTAACTATGGCTACACCTTC

clone_size: few
v_call: TRBV4-3
d_call: TRBD1
j_call: TRBJ2-1
cdr3_aa: CASRRDRGINEQFF
cdr3_nt: TGCGCCAGCCGCCGGGACAGGGGGATCAATGAGCAGTTCTTC

clone_size: -
v_call: TRBV7-7
d_call: -
j_call: TRBJ2-1
cdr3_aa: CASSLEGWNEQFF
cdr3_nt: TGTGCTAGCAGCTTAGAGGGCTGGAATGAGCAGTTCTTC

clone_size: few
v_call: TRBV7-3
d_call: -
j_call: TRBJ2-3
cdr3_aa: CASSLGYRAQESQYF
cdr3_nt: TGTGCCAGCAGCTTAGGTTACAGGGCCCAGGAGTCGCAGTATTTT

clone_size: -
v_call: TRBV2
d_call: TRBD1
j_call: TRBJ1-1
cdr3_aa: CASRPRQGAAAEAFF
cdr3_nt: TGTGCCAGCAGACCTCGACAGGGGGCGGCCGCTGAAGCTTTCTTT

clone_size: few
v_call: TRBV5-1
d_call: TRBD1
j_call: TRBJ2-7
cdr3_aa: CASSWGTGEDEQYF
cdr3_nt: TGCGCCAGCAGCTGGGGGACAGGGGAGGACGAGCAGTACTTC

clone_size: -
v_call: TRBV7-3
d_call: TRBD2
j_call: TRBJ2-1
cdr3_aa: CASSLNSRTSGSNEQFF
cdr3_nt: TGTGCCAGCAGCTTAAATTCGCGGACTAGCGGGAGCAATGAGCAGTTCTTC

clone_size: many
v_call: TRBV9
d_call: -
j_call: TRBJ2-1
cdr3_aa: CASSVGPERTYNEQFF
cdr3_nt: TGTGCCAGCAGCGTAGGACCTGAGCGGACCTACAATGAGCAGTTCTTC

clone_size: many
v_call: TRBV7-2
d_call: -
j_call: TRBJ2-1
cdr3_aa: CASSLGGTWNEQFF
cdr3_nt: TGTGCCAGCAGCTTAGGAGGCACGTGGAATGAGCAGTTCTTC

clone_size: -
v_call: TRBV12-3/TRBV12-4
d_call: -
j_call: TRBJ2-5
cdr3_aa: CASLYRGRVGETQYF
cdr3_nt: TGTGCCAGTCTCTATCGGGGTCGGGTGGGGGAGACCCAGTACTTC

clone_size: many
v_call: TRBV12-3/TRBV12-4
d_call: -
j_call: TRBJ2-2
cdr3_aa: CASSFMAGANTGELFF
cdr3_nt: TGTGCCAGCAGTTTTATGGCAGGCGCGAACACCGGGGAGCTGTTTTTT

clone_size: many
v_call: TRBV29-1
d_call: -
j_call: TRBJ1-1
cdr3_aa: CSVEVSWNTEAFF
cdr3_nt: TGCAGCGTTGAAGTTTCATGGAACACTGAAGCTTTCTTT

clone_size: -
v_call: TRBV20-1
d_call: -
j_call: TRBJ1-2
cdr3_aa: CSASRPATEGYGYTF
cdr3_nt: TGCAGTGCTAGTAGGCCGGCCACCGAGGGCTATGGCTACACCTTC

clone_size: few
v_call: TRBV20-1
d_call: TRBD2
j_call: TRBJ2-7
cdr3_aa: CSAREASGIRQYF
cdr3_nt: TGCAGTGCTAGAGAAGCTAGCGGGATCCGGCAGTACTTC

clone_size: -
v_call: TRBV19
d_call: -
j_call: TRBJ2-6
cdr3_aa: CASMVGGQPGANVLTF
cdr3_nt: TGTGCCAGTATGGTGGGGGGACAGCCTGGGGCCAACGTCCTGACTTTC

clone_size: few
v_call: TRBV7-8
d_call: TRBD1
j_call: TRBJ2-7
cdr3_aa: CASSSNHPTGGYEQYF
cdr3_nt: TGTGCCAGCAGCTCCAACCACCCGACAGGGGGGTACGAGCAGTACTTC

clone_size: few
v_call: TRBV20-1
d_call: TRBD1
j_call: TRBJ1-1
cdr3_aa: CSARRARETGGMNTEAFF
cdr3_nt: TGCAGTGCTAGAAGGGCCCGGGAAACAGGGGGCATGAACACTGAAGCTTTCTTT

clone_size: -
v_call: TRBV29-1
d_call: -
j_call: TRBJ2-7
cdr3_aa: CSVEDPETGGYEQYF
cdr3_nt: TGCAGCGTTGAAGATCCCGAGACAGGTGGATACGAGCAGTACTTC

clone_size: many
v_call: TRBV10-3
d_call: -
j_call: TRBJ2-7
cdr3_aa: CAISEGAGPYEQYF
cdr3_nt: TGTGCCATCAGTGAGGGGGCAGGGCCCTACGAGCAGTACTTC

clone_size: -
v_call: TRBV5-4
d_call: -
j_call: TRBJ2-2
cdr3_aa: CASSLDREANTGELFF
cdr3_nt: TGTGCCAGCAGCTTGGACAGGGAGGCGAACACCGGGGAGCTGTTTTTT

clone_size: -
v_call: TRBV29-1
d_call: -
j_call: TRBJ1-2
cdr3_aa: CSVVGGQRNYGYTF
cdr3_nt: TGCAGCGTTGTAGGGGGGCAGCGGAACTATGGCTACACCTTC

clone_size: -
v_call: TRBV5-1
d_call: TRBD1
j_call: TRBJ2-5
cdr3_aa: CASSSDRGHETQYF
cdr3_nt: TGCGCCAGCAGCTCGGACAGGGGGCACGAGACCCAGTACTTC

clone_size: -
v_call: TRBV5-1
d_call: -
j_call: TRBJ2-5
cdr3_aa: CASSLGISGSQETQYF
cdr3_nt: TGCGCCAGCAGCTTGGGCATCTCGGGGTCACAAGAGACCCAGTACTTC

clone_size: -
v_call: TRBV7-9
d_call: -
j_call: TRBJ2-1
cdr3_aa: CASSFRSSVEQFF
cdr3_nt: TGTGCCAGCAGCTTTCGAAGTTCAGTTGAGCAGTTCTTC

clone_size: few
v_call: TRBV4-2
d_call: -
j_call: TRBJ2-4
cdr3_aa: CASSPQIAKNIQYF
cdr3_nt: TGTGCCAGCAGCCCCCAAATAGCCAAAAACATTCAGTACTTC

clone_size: few
v_call: TRBV15
d_call: TRBD1
j_call: TRBJ2-3
cdr3_aa: CATRRSDRGTDTQYF
cdr3_nt: TGTGCCACCAGACGATCCGACAGGGGCACAGATACGCAGTATTTT

clone_size: -
v_call: TRBV5-5
d_call: -
j_call: TRBJ2-1
cdr3_aa: CASSPGEGAYNEQFF
cdr3_nt: TGTGCCAGCAGCCCGGGAGAAGGGGCGTACAATGAGCAGTTCTTC

clone_size: many
v_call: TRBV10-3
d_call: -
j_call: TRBJ1-1
cdr3_aa: CAINQGYEAFF
cdr3_nt: TGTGCCATCAACCAGGGGTATGAAGCTTTCTTT

clone_size: few
v_call: TRBV29-1
d_call: TRBD2
j_call: TRBJ2-1
cdr3_aa: CSVAGTSGTMESF
cdr3_nt: TGCAGCGTTGCCGGGACTAGCGGGACTATGGAGTCCTTC

clone_size: -
v_call: TRBV20-1
d_call: TRBD2
j_call: TRBJ2-3
cdr3_aa: CSAKMTSGNADTQYF
cdr3_nt: TGCAGTGCCAAAATGACTAGCGGGAACGCAGATACGCAGTATTTT

clone_size: -
v_call: TRBV12-3/TRBV12-4
d_call: -
j_call: TRBJ2-4
cdr3_aa: CASSRKGVDIQYF
cdr3_nt: TGTGCCAGCAGTCGGAAGGGAGTGGACATTCAGTACTTC

clone_size: -
v_call: TRBV5-1
d_call: -
j_call: TRBJ1-1
cdr3_aa: CASSALGRDTEAFF
cdr3_nt: TGCGCCAGCAGCGCTTTGGGCAGGGACACTGAAGCTTTCTTT

clone_size: few
v_call: TRBV29-1
d_call: TRBD1
j_call: TRBJ2-1
cdr3_aa: CSGGQGSYNEQFF
cdr3_nt: TGCAGCGGAGGACAGGGATCATACAATGAGCAGTTCTTC